Listed below are T cell receptor beta chains from one sample, sequenced in a study of blood T cells in healthy people across ages. One entry per CDR3 protein, called by TCRdb with MiXCR from the 5' RACE reads. The table shows around 1.5 million distinct CDR3 sequences, with roughly 40% occurring only once. The sequenced sample was blood. The receptor set was obtained from a woman between 18 and 30 years old in good health. The CDR3 runs from the conserved cysteine through the conserved F or W. The D gene is left open where the match is weak. Size is omitted from some rows. Given values are once, few, many or a class for expanded clones.

cdr3_nt: TGCAGCGTTGACCGACAGGTGGGGCACAATGAGCAGTTCTTC; cdr3_aa: CSVDRQVGHNEQFF; d_call: -; j_call: TRBJ2-1; clone_size: few; v_call: TRBV29-1
cdr3_nt: TGTGCCAGCAGCGCCCTACCGTCCTACAATGAGCAGTTCTTC; cdr3_aa: CASSALPSYNEQFF; d_call: -; j_call: TRBJ2-1; clone_size: few; v_call: TRBV7-2
cdr3_nt: TGTGCCATCAGCGATGAGGGACTAGCGGGACCAGATACGCAGTATTTT; cdr3_aa: CAISDEGLAGPDTQYF; d_call: TRBD2; j_call: TRBJ2-3; clone_size: few; v_call: TRBV10-3
cdr3_nt: TGTGCCAGCAGCCCCGGACTTTTCGAACCCACAGATACGCAGTATTTT; cdr3_aa: CASSPGLFEPTDTQYF; d_call: -; j_call: TRBJ2-3; clone_size: -; v_call: TRBV12-3/TRBV12-4
cdr3_nt: TGTGCCAGCAGAGCATTCGCCTACGAGCAGTACTTC; cdr3_aa: CASRAFAYEQYF; d_call: -; j_call: TRBJ2-7; clone_size: -; v_call: TRBV6-6
cdr3_nt: TGTGCCAGCAGCTCTACCGCTAGCGGGGGGCCTGGATACAATGAGCAGTTCTTC; cdr3_aa: CASSSTASGGPGYNEQFF; d_call: TRBD2; j_call: TRBJ2-1; clone_size: few; v_call: TRBV7-9
cdr3_nt: TGTGCCAGCAGTTCCCAGATAAGCACAGATACGCAGTATTTT; cdr3_aa: CASSSQISTDTQYF; d_call: -; j_call: TRBJ2-3; clone_size: -; v_call: TRBV6-2/TRBV6-3
cdr3_nt: TGTGCCATCGGGAACAGGGAGGATGAAGCTTTCTTT; cdr3_aa: CAIGNREDEAFF; d_call: -; j_call: TRBJ1-1; clone_size: few; v_call: TRBV10-3
cdr3_nt: TGTGCCAGCAGCCAAGACGGCGGGAGGGTGGTGTACAATGAGCAGTTCTTC; cdr3_aa: CASSQDGGRVVYNEQFF; d_call: TRBD2; j_call: TRBJ2-1; clone_size: -; v_call: TRBV3-1
cdr3_nt: TGTGCCAGCAGCTTATCTCTCGGCCAGGGCGAGCAGTACTTC; cdr3_aa: CASSLSLGQGEQYF; d_call: -; j_call: TRBJ2-7; clone_size: -; v_call: TRBV11-2
cdr3_nt: TGTGCCAGCAGTTCCTCCGGGACTAGCGGGGCCACAGATACGCAGTATTTT; cdr3_aa: CASSSSGTSGATDTQYF; d_call: TRBD2; j_call: TRBJ2-3; clone_size: -; v_call: TRBV6-2/TRBV6-3
cdr3_nt: TGCAGTGCTAGTAGGGAGCTGTTTTTT; cdr3_aa: CSASRELFF; d_call: -; j_call: TRBJ2-2; clone_size: few; v_call: TRBV20-1
cdr3_nt: TGCAGTGCCCGGTCTGATGGAGCCAAAAACATTCAGTACTTC; cdr3_aa: CSARSDGAKNIQYF; d_call: -; j_call: TRBJ2-4; clone_size: -; v_call: TRBV20-1
cdr3_nt: TGTGCCAGCAGCCCGGTTGTAGCGGGAGCATTAGAGACCCAGTACTTC; cdr3_aa: CASSPVVAGALETQYF; d_call: TRBD2; j_call: TRBJ2-5; clone_size: -; v_call: TRBV6-5
cdr3_nt: TGTGCCAGCAGAGTTTTGGGGGGGCGTCCCCAGTATTTT; cdr3_aa: CASRVLGGRPQYF; d_call: -; j_call: TRBJ2-3; clone_size: -; v_call: TRBV28
cdr3_nt: TGTGCCAGCAGTTTCGTGATAGGCTCTAACTATGGCTACACCTTC; cdr3_aa: CASSFVIGSNYGYTF; d_call: -; j_call: TRBJ1-2; clone_size: few; v_call: TRBV12-3/TRBV12-4
cdr3_nt: TGCGCCGGCACCCTCGGGGGTACTGGGGCCAACGTCCTGACTTTC; cdr3_aa: CAGTLGGTGANVLTF; d_call: -; j_call: TRBJ2-6; clone_size: -; v_call: TRBV5-1
cdr3_nt: TGTGCCACCAGGTGGATTTCTAGCACAGATACGCAGTATTTT; cdr3_aa: CATRWISSTDTQYF; d_call: -; j_call: TRBJ2-3; clone_size: -; v_call: TRBV15
cdr3_nt: TGTGCCAGCACAGGGGTGGACACTGAAGCTTTCTTT; cdr3_aa: CASTGVDTEAFF; d_call: -; j_call: TRBJ1-1; clone_size: -; v_call: TRBV11-1
cdr3_nt: TGTGCCAGCAGTGACAAATTTGCCAGTACGGGGGATACGCAGTATTTT; cdr3_aa: CASSDKFASTGDTQYF; d_call: -; j_call: TRBJ2-3; clone_size: once; v_call: TRBV21-1
cdr3_nt: TGCGCCAGCAGCCAAGGTCTGGAGCTAGCGAGCTCCTACAATGAGCAGTTCTTC; cdr3_aa: CASSQGLELASSYNEQFF; d_call: -; j_call: TRBJ2-1; clone_size: -; v_call: TRBV4-1
cdr3_nt: TGCGCCAGCAGCGGCGGGGTTCCGTACAATGAGCAGTTCTTC; cdr3_aa: CASSGGVPYNEQFF; d_call: -; j_call: TRBJ2-1; clone_size: -; v_call: TRBV5-1
cdr3_nt: TGTGCCAGCAGAGCGGACAGCAATGAGCAGTACTTC; cdr3_aa: CASRADSNEQYF; d_call: -; j_call: TRBJ2-7; clone_size: -; v_call: TRBV2
cdr3_nt: TGTGCCACCAGTGATTTGAGGGTCGGCGGATTAGATACGCAGTATTTT; cdr3_aa: CATSDLRVGGLDTQYF; d_call: -; j_call: TRBJ2-3; clone_size: -; v_call: TRBV24-1
cdr3_nt: TGTGCCAGCAGTTCACGGGGTCCGATTAATGAAAAACTGTTTTTT; cdr3_aa: CASSSRGPINEKLFF; d_call: -; j_call: TRBJ1-4; clone_size: few; v_call: TRBV6-5
cdr3_nt: TGTGCCAACAGCCTTAAAAGGACAGGAGACGAGCAGTACTTC; cdr3_aa: CANSLKRTGDEQYF; d_call: TRBD1; j_call: TRBJ2-7; clone_size: -; v_call: TRBV11-2
cdr3_nt: TGCAGTGCTAGGGGATTCCTTATGGAGACCCAGTACTTC; cdr3_aa: CSARGFLMETQYF; d_call: -; j_call: TRBJ2-5; clone_size: few; v_call: TRBV20-1
cdr3_nt: TGTGCCAGCAGAGCCGGGGCGCTAGCCAAAAACATTCAGTACTTC; cdr3_aa: CASRAGALAKNIQYF; d_call: -; j_call: TRBJ2-4; clone_size: few; v_call: TRBV27
cdr3_nt: TGTGCCAACAGTTCCCCCGGGCCTCGTGAGCAGTTCTTC; cdr3_aa: CANSSPGPREQFF; d_call: -; j_call: TRBJ2-1; clone_size: -; v_call: TRBV27
cdr3_nt: TGTGCCTGGAAGGGTAGCGGGAGAATGTTTGGAGAGCAGTTCTTC; cdr3_aa: CAWKGSGRMFGEQFF; d_call: TRBD2; j_call: TRBJ2-1; clone_size: -; v_call: TRBV30
cdr3_nt: TGTGCCAGCTGGTCAGGGGAGCAGTTCTTC; cdr3_aa: CASWSGEQFF; d_call: -; j_call: TRBJ2-1; clone_size: few; v_call: TRBV6-1
cdr3_nt: TGTGCCAGCAGCCTTACATCCACCTCATCACTCACAGATACGCAGTATTTT; cdr3_aa: CASSLTSTSSLTDTQYF; d_call: -; j_call: TRBJ2-3; clone_size: few; v_call: TRBV7-8
cdr3_nt: TGTGCCAGCAGTGGAAGTCGGGACGGTTCCTACGAGCAGTACTTC; cdr3_aa: CASSGSRDGSYEQYF; d_call: -; j_call: TRBJ2-7; clone_size: -; v_call: TRBV6-1
cdr3_nt: TGTGCCAGCAGCCAAACCGGGAGGGGATATGGCTACACCTTC; cdr3_aa: CASSQTGRGYGYTF; d_call: -; j_call: TRBJ1-2; clone_size: few; v_call: TRBV3-1
cdr3_nt: TGTGCCAGCAGTAATCCGGGGACAGGGCCCCATGGCTACACCTTC; cdr3_aa: CASSNPGTGPHGYTF; d_call: TRBD1; j_call: TRBJ1-2; clone_size: -; v_call: TRBV28
cdr3_nt: TGTGCCAGCAGTTTATTCAACACCCCGTCGACGCAGTATTTT; cdr3_aa: CASSLFNTPSTQYF; d_call: -; j_call: TRBJ2-3; clone_size: -; v_call: TRBV27
cdr3_nt: TGTGCCAGCAGCCCCGACGGGGGTGGTGGCTACACCTTC; cdr3_aa: CASSPDGGGGYTF; d_call: -; j_call: TRBJ1-2; clone_size: many; v_call: TRBV25-1
cdr3_nt: TGCGCCAGCAGCAATCCACCAGGGGGCCCGTACAATGAGCAGTTCTTC; cdr3_aa: CASSNPPGGPYNEQFF; d_call: TRBD1; j_call: TRBJ2-1; clone_size: few; v_call: TRBV4-1
cdr3_nt: TGTGCCAGCAGCAAAACCCACCTAACGGCTAGCGGGGGGGTCTGTGGGACTAGCACAGATACGCAGTATTTT; cdr3_aa: CASSKTHLTASGGVCGTSTDTQYF; d_call: -; j_call: TRBJ2-3; clone_size: -; v_call: TRBV21-1
cdr3_nt: TGTGCCAGCAGTTTATTTGACCCTTCGTTGCGGGCGGGGACGTACACAGATACGCAGTATTTT; cdr3_aa: CASSLFDPSLRAGTYTDTQYF; d_call: -; j_call: TRBJ2-3; clone_size: -; v_call: TRBV28
cdr3_nt: TGCGCCAGTAGCTTGGGTTGGACTCAGGGAGAAGCTTTCTTT; cdr3_aa: CASSLGWTQGEAFF; d_call: -; j_call: TRBJ1-1; clone_size: -; v_call: TRBV5-1
cdr3_nt: TGTGCCAGCAGCGAGGGCCGGGGCACCGGTGTCTCGGAAGCTTTCTTT; cdr3_aa: CASSEGRGTGVSEAFF; d_call: -; j_call: TRBJ1-1; clone_size: few; v_call: TRBV9
cdr3_nt: TGTGCCATCAGTGAGTGGACTAACTCCTACGAGCAGTACTTC; cdr3_aa: CAISEWTNSYEQYF; d_call: -; j_call: TRBJ2-7; clone_size: few; v_call: TRBV10-3
cdr3_nt: TGCAGTGCTGATTATCTAAGGGGACTAGCGGCTTTGGGCTCCTACAATGAGCAGTTCTTC; cdr3_aa: CSADYLRGLAALGSYNEQFF; d_call: TRBD2; j_call: TRBJ2-1; clone_size: -; v_call: TRBV20-1
cdr3_nt: TGTGCCAGCAGCCTCTGGACAGGGGGAATGGAGACCCAGTACTTC; cdr3_aa: CASSLWTGGMETQYF; d_call: TRBD1; j_call: TRBJ2-5; clone_size: -; v_call: TRBV3-1
cdr3_nt: TGCGCCAGCAGCTTGGAGGGGCCTCTAGACTATGGCTACACCTTC; cdr3_aa: CASSLEGPLDYGYTF; d_call: -; j_call: TRBJ1-2; clone_size: -; v_call: TRBV5-1
cdr3_nt: TGCGCCAGCAGCCAAGGGCCCGTCCTGGCTTTCAATGAGCAGTTCTTC; cdr3_aa: CASSQGPVLAFNEQFF; d_call: -; j_call: TRBJ2-1; clone_size: -; v_call: TRBV4-3
cdr3_nt: TGTGCCAGCAGTTTAAGGAGGGGACGAAATCAGCCCCAGCATTTT; cdr3_aa: CASSLRRGRNQPQHF; d_call: -; j_call: TRBJ1-5; clone_size: few; v_call: TRBV12-3/TRBV12-4
cdr3_nt: TGTGCCAGCAGCTGGATGTTGGGGGCCAACGTCCTGACTTTC; cdr3_aa: CASSWMLGANVLTF; d_call: -; j_call: TRBJ2-6; clone_size: -; v_call: TRBV7-9
cdr3_nt: TGTGCCAGCGGTGCGGGACAACAAGAGACCCAGTACTTC; cdr3_aa: CASGAGQQETQYF; d_call: -; j_call: TRBJ2-5; clone_size: -; v_call: TRBV2
cdr3_nt: TGTGCCAGCAGCCCCGGACTAGCAGGAATTCAGTACTTC; cdr3_aa: CASSPGLAGIQYF; d_call: TRBD2; j_call: TRBJ2-4; clone_size: -; v_call: TRBV7-2
cdr3_nt: TGTGCCAGCAGTGAACGGGGACAACGGATACAAGAGACCCAGTACTTC; cdr3_aa: CASSERGQRIQETQYF; d_call: -; j_call: TRBJ2-5; clone_size: few; v_call: TRBV6-1
cdr3_nt: TGTGCCAGCAGCCCAGGGTGGTTAGTACGAGAGACCCAGTACTTC; cdr3_aa: CASSPGWLVRETQYF; d_call: -; j_call: TRBJ2-5; clone_size: few; v_call: TRBV7-9
cdr3_nt: TGTGCCACCAGTGATCCCATATCGGACAGGGGAATCGATGAGCAGTTCTTC; cdr3_aa: CATSDPISDRGIDEQFF; d_call: TRBD1; j_call: TRBJ2-1; clone_size: -; v_call: TRBV24-1
cdr3_nt: TGTGCCAGCGGTGCCGGGGTTCGGGAGACCCAGTACTTC; cdr3_aa: CASGAGVRETQYF; d_call: -; j_call: TRBJ2-5; clone_size: -; v_call: TRBV5-5